The clone carrying this T cell receptor (beta chain) was observed a handful of times. This sample is part of a study of T cell responses to AZD1222 COVID-19 vaccine. The method was immunoSEQ multiplex PCR; TCRdb's version includes in-frame clones alone and lacks a portion of them. The profile shows about 140,000 clones, roughly 91% of them singletons. V lost 4 bases and J 0 bases, leaving 14 bases between the germline ends. This CDR3 contains 15 residues. Per the germline V gene, CDR1 is SGHRS and CDR2 is YFSETQ. The source material was peripheral blood, sampled on day 0 of AZD1222 vaccination. The rearrangement uses TRBV5-1 and TRBJ2-7, with D possibly TRBD1 on 6 matching bases. The clonotype originates from an adult in good health. For the CDR3, the DNA is TGCGCCAGCAGCCAAAGGGGGATGCTCTCCTACGAGCAGTACTTC. As protein: CASSQRGMLSYEQYF.